This entry lists 15 T cell receptor beta chains sequenced from one sample in a study of cytomegalovirus exposure and HLA in healthy donors. Produced via immunoSEQ multiplex PCR; TCRdb's table is partial and in-frame only. The sample lists around 120,000 clones, approximately 90% occurring once. Material for sequencing was PBMCs. These receptors were obtained from a young man in good health and CMV-seronegative.

V is TRBV5-1 and J is TRBJ2-7; 7 nucleotides agree with TRBD2. Germline V lookup: CDR1 SGHRS, CDR2 YFSETQ. J was trimmed by 4 bases and V by 2 bases; bases with no gene match: 15. The CDR3 is 17 amino acids. CDR3 residues: CASSFTAGVLARYEQYF. The CDR3 DNA is TGCGCCAGCAGCTTTACGGCGGGTGTACTAGCGAGGTACGAGCAGTACTTC.

The V call is TRBV6-4, the J call TRBJ2-2; D gene ambiguous. The germline V gene encodes CDR1 MRHNA and CDR2 SNTAGT. This CDR3 contains 16 residues. V lost 0 bases, J lost 3 bases, and 11 bases lay in between. The CDR3 region has the DNA TGTGCCAGCAGTGACTCGGGCTACAAGGACACCGGGGAGCTGTTTTTT. Its protein is CASSDSGYKDTGELFF.

V is TRBV5-5 and J is TRBJ2-7; 10 bases fit TRBD2. This CDR3 is built from 15 residues. Germline trimming cut 5 bases from V and 5 bases from J; bases unmatched to any gene: 10. Per germline, CDR1 SGHKS and CDR2 YYEKEE (reference sequence). CDR3 bases: TGTGCCAGCAGGCCAGCGGGGGGGCCTTTCGACGAGCAGTACTTC. Amino acids: CASRPAGGPFDEQYF.

The V gene is TRBV11-1, the J gene TRBJ2-1; D call uncertain. The CDR3 is 11 residues long. Germline V lookup: CDR1 SGHAT, CDR2 FQDESV (reference sequence). Trimming cost V 3 bases and J 8 bases, with 5 bases left between them. The CDR3 nucleotides read TGTGCCAGCAGCTTTCTTGATGAGCAGTTCTTC. It codes for CASSFLDEQFF.

The V and J genes are TRBV6-6 and TRBJ2-7, with a tentative D call TRBD1 (6 bases). The germline V gene encodes CDR1 MNHNY and CDR2 SVGAGI (reference sequence). V lost 5 bases to trimming and J lost 1 base, with 12 bases between them. The CDR3 sequence is 14 residues long. The CDR3 region is CASSRQVNSYEQYF. In DNA form, the CDR3 reads TGTGCCAGCAGTCGACAGGTAAATTCCTACGAGCAGTACTTC.

The rearrangement uses TRBV6-5 and TRBJ1-3; 7 nucleotides agree with TRBD1. V was pared by 4 bases and J by 5 bases, with 8 bases of the junction left unmatched. The CDR3 runs 15 residues. The V gene's germline CDR1 is MNHEY and CDR2 SVGAGI. The CDR3, as DNA: TGTGCCAGCAGTTCGCCCGGGACAGCAAGAAACACCATATATTTT. Its translation is CASSSPGTARNTIYF.

This clone was recorded a few times. V is TRBV5-6 and J is TRBJ2-1; no clear D gene. The germline V gene encodes CDR1 SGHDT and CDR2 YYEEEE. This CDR3 spans 12 amino acids. The V end lost 7 bases, the J end lost 7 bases, and 12 bases lay between the germline ends. CDR3 in amino acids: CASSRLTNEQFF. CDR3 bases: TGTGCCAGCTCGAGGTTGACGAATGAGCAGTTCTTC. The whole variable domain, remainder taken from reference TRBV5-6 and TRBJ2-1, is DAGVTQSPTHLIKTRGQQVTLRCSPKSGHDTVSWYQQALGQGPQFIFQYYEEEERQRGNFPDRFSGHQFPNYSSELNVNALLLGDSALYLCASSRLTNEQFFGPGTRLTVL.

In its sample, this clone was seen many times. The genes are TRBV2 and TRBJ1-1, with unresolved D. Trimming stripped 3 bases from V and 3 bases from J, with 14 bases between. Germline CDR1 is SNHLY and CDR2 is FYNNEI. This CDR3 is 15 amino acids long. In DNA, the CDR3 is TGTGCCAGCAGTGAGGAGGGTGGCAGTTACACTGAAGCTTTCTTT. The encoded protein is CASSEEGGSYTEAFF.

The rearrangement joins TRBV28 to TRBJ1-1, with 7 positions matching TRBD1. This CDR3 comprises 16 residues. The junction had 14 bases not matched to a gene; V was cut back by 6 bases and J by 4 bases. Per germline, CDR1 MDHEN and CDR2 SYDVKM. This CDR3 is CASSAPGGGGGTEAFF. The CDR3 nucleotides read TGTGCCAGCAGCGCGCCAGGGGGTGGGGGCGGCACTGAAGCTTTCTTT.

CDR3: CASRRELTSTDTQYF. The CDR3 DNA reads as TGTGCCAGCAGAAGGGAGCTAACTAGCACAGATACGCAGTATTTT. This sequence joins TRBV6-4 and TRBJ2-3; the D gene is possibly TRBD2 (5 bases). The CDR3 loop spans 15 amino acids. Germline V gene sequence: CDR1 MRHNA, CDR2 SNTAGT. V dropped 6 bases and J dropped 0 bases, with 13 bases sitting between them.

This clone was seen only a few times. The V and J genes are TRBV5-1 and TRBJ1-2; TRBD1 agrees at 7 bases. There are 16 residues in the CDR3. Germline CDR1 is SGHRS and CDR2 is YFSETQ. J was trimmed by 2 bases and V by 4 bases; bases with no gene match: 11. The CDR3 DNA reads TGCGCCAGCAGCCTGGCGGGACAGAGTGGAAACTATGGCTACACCTTC. Its translation: CASSLAGQSGNYGYTF.

This clone has only one observation. The chain couples TRBV6-4 to TRBJ1-1; 7 bases are a match to TRBD1. CDR3 length: 15 residues. The germline CDR1 and CDR2 sequences are MRHNA and SNTAGT. V lost 4 bases and J lost 0; bases outside the gene matches: 5. CDR3 amino acids: CASSVGTELNTEAFF. The DNA of the CDR3 is TGTGCCAGCAGTGTTGGGACAGAGCTGAACACTGAAGCTTTCTTT.

The rearrangement joins TRBV25-1 to TRBJ2-2; 15 bases align to TRBD2. With V trimmed by 3 bases and J by 8 bases, 7 bases remained unmatched. CDR3 length: 17 residues. Per germline, CDR1 MGHDK and CDR2 SYGVNS. The CDR3 sequence: CASSDRGLAGGPGELFF. The CDR3 coding sequence is TGTGCCAGCAGTGACCGCGGACTAGCGGGAGGGCCAGGGGAGCTGTTTTTT.

The chain recombines TRBV28 with TRBJ2-5; TRBD2 matches 7 bases. The CDR3 runs to 14 residues. Germline CDR1 is MDHEN and CDR2 is SYDVKM. V lost 3 bases and J lost 4; bases outside the gene matches: 5. This CDR3 reads CASSLRTRVETQYF. CDR3 nucleotide sequence: TGTGCCAGCAGTTTGAGGACTAGAGTAGAGACCCAGTACTTC.

The chain uses TRBV29-1 and TRBJ1-1; the match to TRBD1 covers 7 bases. Trimming removed 7 bases from V and 0 bases from J; junction bases left unmatched: 5. This CDR3 has 13 residues. The germline gives CDR1 SQVTM, CDR2 ANQGSEA. CDR3: CSELDRVNTEAFF. The DNA of the CDR3 is TGCAGCGAGCTAGACAGGGTGAACACTGAAGCTTTCTTT.